The 5 T cell receptor beta chains below were found in one sample sequenced in a study of tissue T cells after allogeneic stem cell transplantation. Produced via immunoSEQ multiplex PCR; TCRdb's table is partial and in-frame only. The sample contains thousands of clones, under 50% of which appear only once. Time point defined: mouse harvest day 14 after allogeneic transplant. Each mouse received 10^7 T-cell-depleted marrow cells plus 10^6 splenic CD5+ T cells by tail vein. Sequences were obtained from gut tissue. Every receptor here comes from a female BALB/c mouse given C57BL/6 T cells with graft-versus-host disease after an allogeneic hematopoietic cell transplant.

With regard to this clone: Any gene name here is a mouse gene name. The read comes to an end 1 residue before the CDR3 does, leaving the germline J gene to fill in the end. The rearrangement links TRBV13-1 to TRBJ2-3; 13 bases fit TRBD2. CDR1 NSHNY and CDR2 SYGAGN come from the germline V gene. The CDR3 has 16 residues. J was trimmed by 1 base and V by 3 bases; bases with no gene match: 2. CDR3 region: CASSGTGGARAETLYF. The sequenced CDR3 bases are TGTGCCAGCAGTGGGACTGGGGGGGCGCGTGCAGAAACGCTGTAT.

Of note for this clone: The genes and germline here are from mouse. The CDR3 end is not reached by the read, which stops 1 residue before it; the germline J gene fills it in. V usage is TRBV23 and J usage is TRBJ2-3; the D call TRBD2 from the table was never checked on the DNA. Germline CDR1 is KGHTA and CDR2 is FQNQQP. The length of the CDR3 is 14 residues. The CDR3 DNA, read in part, is TGCTCCAGCAGTCAACTGGGGGGGTCAGAAACGCTGTAT. Its protein product is CSSSQLGGSETLY. Given in full, the CDR3 is CSSSQLGGSETLYF.

This clone showed up just a few times. Gene names refer to mouse genes. Partial CDR3 DNA: TGTGCCAGCAGTCTGTCTAGCTATGCTGAGCAGTTC. Translated, it gives CASSLSSYAEQF. The full CDR3 sequence reads CASSLSSYAEQFF. The rearrangement joins TRBV26 to TRBJ2-1; D not certain. The sequence runs out 1 residue before the end of the CDR3; the remainder is reconstructed from the germline J gene. In germline, CDR1 is KGHPV, CDR2 FQNQEV (reference sequence). Trimming cost V 0 bases and J 3 bases, with 3 bases left between them. This CDR3 is 13 amino acids long.

A note on this clone: Each gene name is a mouse one. The read terminates 1 residue before the CDR3 end, so the remaining end is supplied by the germline J gene. The same CDR3 also results from other DNA sequences found in this sample. The chain recombines TRBV13-2 with TRBJ2-7; tentative D call: TRBD2 (6 bases). The V and J ends lost 1 base and 0 bases respectively, with 8 bases between them. The CDR3 covers 14 residues. CDR1 is NNHNN, CDR2 SYGAGS, per germline (reference sequence). Partial CDR3 DNA: TGTGCCAGCGGTGATTGGGGGAGCTCCTATGAACAGTAC. Translation gives CASGDWGSSYEQY. The entire CDR3 protein reads CASGDWGSSYEQYF.

This clone is labeled as medium-sized. Gene names and germline match the mouse. The read gets to within 1 residue of the CDR3 end, and the germline J gene fills in the rest. V and J are TRBV14 and TRBJ2-7; 11 nucleotides line up with TRBD2. Trimming took 2 bases from V and 6 from J; bases not matched to a gene: 1. The CDR3 consists of 13 residues. CDR1 is SGHDT, CDR2 FRDEAV, per germline. CDR3 DNA (partial): TGTGCCAGCAGTTTGGACTGGGGGGTTGAACAGTAC. It encodes CASSLDWGVEQY. The whole CDR3 reads CASSLDWGVEQYF.